This T cell receptor (beta chain) is drawn from a study of T cell responses to AZD1222 COVID-19 vaccine. Profiled with immunoSEQ multiplex PCR; TCRdb holds only in-frame clones, not every one. This repertoire shows roughly 150,000 clones, almost 95% found once; its top ten account for around 2.3%. CDR1 is SGDLS and CDR2 is YYNGEE in the germline V gene. V lost 4 bases to trimming and J lost 1 base, with 11 bases between them. The CDR3 is made up of 14 amino acids. The TCR was taken from an adult in good health. The sequencing here drew on peripheral blood, taken on day 0 of AZD1222 vaccination. V is TRBV9 and J is TRBJ2-5; the D gene is possibly TRBD1 (8 bases). CDR3 DNA: TGTGCCAGCAGCACAGGGGGGGTCCAAGAGACCCAGTACTTC. Translating gives CASSTGGVQETQYF.